Listed below are T cell receptor beta chains from one sample, sequenced in a study of T-cell reconstitution after alpha-beta-depleted transplantation in children. Using its own MiXCR run on the PCR reads, TCRdb lists one record per CDR3 protein. The sample contains 84,000 or so distinct CDR3 sequences, roughly 16% of which appear only once. Sequencing was performed on PBMCs, mostly from graft donor cells, taken 180 days after TCRalphabeta/CD19-depleted stem cell transplant. The receptors originated from a male patient aged 2-15 years who had a stem cell transplant for acute lymphoblastic leukemia, so the T cells may come from the graft donor. CDR3s include the opening cysteine and the closing phenylalanine or tryptophan. Fields, in order: clone size, J gene, V gene, D gene, CDR3 DNA, CDR3 protein. A D gene is named only where the DNA matches it firmly. The size field is filled for only some rows; it gives once, few, many or a size class.

few TRBJ2-1 TRBV20-1 NA TGCAGTGCTAGCGCTGGCGGGGGCCGCGAGGAGCAGTTCTTC CSASAGGGREEQFF
NA TRBJ2-2 TRBV5-1 NA TGCGCCAGCAGCCTTGGACTAAGTTCCGGGGAGCTGTTTTTT CASSLGLSSGELFF
once TRBJ2-3 TRBV27 NA TGTGCCAGCAGTGTTGTCGAATCGGTATTT CASSVVESVF
NA TRBJ2-6 TRBV20-1 NA TGCAGTGCCCCGGTGGGGGATGGGACCAACGTCCTGACTTTC CSAPVGDGTNVLTF
few TRBJ2-1 TRBV7-2 NA TGTGCCAGCAGCTTTCAGGACTACAATGAGCAGTTCTTC CASSFQDYNEQFF
NA TRBJ2-3 TRBV7-6 TRBD2 TGTGCCAGCAGCCTAGCTGCTAGCGGGGGATGGGATACGCAGTATTTT CASSLAASGGWDTQYF
few TRBJ2-2 TRBV11-2 NA TGTGCCAGCAGCTTACAAGGGACTCCGACGAACACCGGGGAGCTGTTTTTT CASSLQGTPTNTGELFF
many TRBJ1-2 TRBV6-5 NA TGTGCCAGCAGTCTCTCGGGAGGGAGGGATGGCTACACCTTC CASSLSGGRDGYTF
NA TRBJ2-7 TRBV7-9 NA TGTGCCAGCAGCTTACAAGGGTCCGAGCAGTACTTC CASSLQGSEQYF
NA TRBJ1-5 TRBV5-6 NA TGTGCCAGCAGCCGGGGGGCGGGCAATCAGCCCCAGCATTTT CASSRGAGNQPQHF
few TRBJ1-2 TRBV5-1 TRBD1 TGCGCCAGCAGCGTCCAACCGGGACAGGGGGCGTACTATGGCTACACCTTC CASSVQPGQGAYYGYTF